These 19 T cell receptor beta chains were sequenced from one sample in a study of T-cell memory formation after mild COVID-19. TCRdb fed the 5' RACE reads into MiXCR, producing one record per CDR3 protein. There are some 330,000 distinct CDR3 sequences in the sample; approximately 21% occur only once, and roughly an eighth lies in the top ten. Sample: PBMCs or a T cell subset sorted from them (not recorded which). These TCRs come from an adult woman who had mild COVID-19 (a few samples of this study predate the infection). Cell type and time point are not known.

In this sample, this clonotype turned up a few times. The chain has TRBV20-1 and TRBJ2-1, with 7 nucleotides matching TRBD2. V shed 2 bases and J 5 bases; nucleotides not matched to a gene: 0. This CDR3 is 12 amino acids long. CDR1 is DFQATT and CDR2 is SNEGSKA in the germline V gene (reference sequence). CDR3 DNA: TGCAGTGCTAGACTAGCGGACAATGAGCAGTTCTTC. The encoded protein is CSARLADNEQFF.

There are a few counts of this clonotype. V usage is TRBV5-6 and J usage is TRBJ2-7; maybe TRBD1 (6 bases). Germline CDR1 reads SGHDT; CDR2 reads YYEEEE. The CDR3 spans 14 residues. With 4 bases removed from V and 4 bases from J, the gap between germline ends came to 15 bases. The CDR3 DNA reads TGTGCCAGCAGCCGTAACAGGGCTAGTTACGAGCAGTACTTC. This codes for CASSRNRASYEQYF.

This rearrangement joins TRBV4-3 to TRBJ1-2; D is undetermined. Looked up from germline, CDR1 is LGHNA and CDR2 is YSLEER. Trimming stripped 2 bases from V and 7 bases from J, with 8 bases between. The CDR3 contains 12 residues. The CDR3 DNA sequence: TGCGCCAGCAGCCAACCTGAATCTGGCTACACCTTC. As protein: CASSQPESGYTF.

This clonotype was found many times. In DNA, the CDR3 is TGCAGTGCTCCTGACAGGGGACCTAACTATGGCTACACCTTC. Its protein is CSAPDRGPNYGYTF. This chain links TRBV20-1 with TRBJ1-2; TRBD1 agrees at 8 bases. The CDR3 loop spans 14 amino acids. Unmatched junction bases numbered 5, after V lost 5 bases and J lost 0 bases. The germline V gene encodes CDR1 DFQATT and CDR2 SNEGSKA (reference sequence).

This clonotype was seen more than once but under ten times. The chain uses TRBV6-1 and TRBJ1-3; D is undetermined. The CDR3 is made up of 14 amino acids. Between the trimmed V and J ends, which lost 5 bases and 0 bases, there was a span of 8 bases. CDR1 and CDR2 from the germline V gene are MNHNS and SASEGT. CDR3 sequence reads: CASSPGVSGNTIYF. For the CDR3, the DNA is TGTGCCAGCAGTCCGGGTGTCTCTGGAAACACCATATATTTT.

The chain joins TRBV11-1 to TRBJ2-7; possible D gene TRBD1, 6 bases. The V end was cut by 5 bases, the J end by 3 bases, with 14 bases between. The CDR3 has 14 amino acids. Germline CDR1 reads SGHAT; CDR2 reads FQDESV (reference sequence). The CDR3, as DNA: TGTGCCAGCAGCCGAGGGCGGACAGTCTACGAGCAGTACTTC. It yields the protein CASSRGRTVYEQYF.

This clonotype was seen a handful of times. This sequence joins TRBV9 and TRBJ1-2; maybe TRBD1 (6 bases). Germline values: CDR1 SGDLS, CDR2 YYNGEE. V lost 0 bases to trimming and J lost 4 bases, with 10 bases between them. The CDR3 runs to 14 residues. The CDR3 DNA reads TGTGCCAGCAGCGTAGCGGACAGTGCCTATGGCTACACCTTC. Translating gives CASSVADSAYGYTF.

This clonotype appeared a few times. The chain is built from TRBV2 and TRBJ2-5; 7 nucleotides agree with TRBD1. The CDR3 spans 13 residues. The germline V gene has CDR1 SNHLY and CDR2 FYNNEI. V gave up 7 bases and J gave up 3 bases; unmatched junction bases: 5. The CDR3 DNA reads TGTGCCAGCACCCGCGACAGGGAAGAGACCCAGTACTTC. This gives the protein CASTRDREETQYF.

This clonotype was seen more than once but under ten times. The CDR3 reads CASTNNQETQYF. The CDR3 region has the DNA TGCGCCAGCACAAACAACCAAGAGACCCAGTACTTC. The chain joins TRBV5-1 to TRBJ2-5; D is ambiguous. V was shortened by 6 bases and J by 0 bases, with 6 bases between the two germline ends. Germline-derived CDR1 and CDR2 are SGHRS and YFSETQ. This CDR3 spans 12 amino acids.

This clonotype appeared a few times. CDR3: CATSDGGPQETQYF. CDR3 coding DNA: TGTGCCACCAGTGATGGGGGCCCCCAAGAGACCCAGTACTTC. This chain joins TRBV24-1 and TRBJ2-5, with D possibly matching TRBD1 (6 bases). The CDR3 totals 14 residues. Per germline, CDR1 KGHDR and CDR2 SFDVKD. V lost 3 bases, J lost 1 base, and 8 bases lay in between.

CDR3 in DNA: TGTGCCAGCAGCTCACCGGGACAGGGTTCTGGCTACACCTTC. Protein sequence: CASSSPGQGSGYTF. The chain combines TRBV5-6 with TRBJ1-2, with 9 positions matching TRBD1. After removal of 3 bases from V and 7 bases from J, the junction contained 7 bases not matched to a gene. Germline CDR1 is SGHDT and CDR2 is YYEEEE. The CDR3 runs 14 residues.

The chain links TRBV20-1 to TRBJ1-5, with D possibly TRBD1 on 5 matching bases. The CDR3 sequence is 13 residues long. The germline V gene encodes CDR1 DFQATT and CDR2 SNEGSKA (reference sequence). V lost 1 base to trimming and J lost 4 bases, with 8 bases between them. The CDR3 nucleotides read TGCAGTGCTAGAGGTGGGGCGAATCAGCCCCAGCATTTT. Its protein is CSARGGANQPQHF.

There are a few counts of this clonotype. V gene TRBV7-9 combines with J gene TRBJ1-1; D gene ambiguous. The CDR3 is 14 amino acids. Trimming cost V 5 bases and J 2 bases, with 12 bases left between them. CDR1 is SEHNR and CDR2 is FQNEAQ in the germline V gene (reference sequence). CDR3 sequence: CASSRTAPNTEAFF. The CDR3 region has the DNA TGTGCCAGCAGCCGTACTGCGCCTAACACTGAAGCTTTCTTT.

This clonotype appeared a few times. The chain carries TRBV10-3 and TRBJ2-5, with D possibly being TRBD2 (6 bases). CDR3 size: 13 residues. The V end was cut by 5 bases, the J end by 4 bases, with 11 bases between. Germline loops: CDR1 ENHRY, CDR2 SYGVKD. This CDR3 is CAISPEGGETQYF. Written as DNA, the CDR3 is TGTGCCATCAGTCCGGAGGGCGGAGAGACCCAGTACTTC.

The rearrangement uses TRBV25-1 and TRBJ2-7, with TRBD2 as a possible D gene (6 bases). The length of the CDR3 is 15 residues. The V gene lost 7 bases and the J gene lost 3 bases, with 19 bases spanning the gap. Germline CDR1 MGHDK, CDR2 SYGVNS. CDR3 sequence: CASISVRWRDYEQYF. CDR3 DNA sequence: TGTGCCAGCATCTCCGTAAGGTGGCGGGACTACGAGCAGTACTTC.

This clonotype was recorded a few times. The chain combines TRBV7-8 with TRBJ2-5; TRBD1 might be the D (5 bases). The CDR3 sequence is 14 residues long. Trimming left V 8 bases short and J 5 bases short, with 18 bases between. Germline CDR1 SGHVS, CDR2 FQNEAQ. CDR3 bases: TGTGCCAGCGTCAGGGATTTTATACTGGAGACCCAGTACTTC. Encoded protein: CASVRDFILETQYF.

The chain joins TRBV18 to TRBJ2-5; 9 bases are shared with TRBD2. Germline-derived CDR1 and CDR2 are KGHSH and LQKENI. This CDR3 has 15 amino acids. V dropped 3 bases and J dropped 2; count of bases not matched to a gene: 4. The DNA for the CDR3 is TGTGCCAGCTCACCGCTAGCGGGGACTCAAGAGACCCAGTACTTC. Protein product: CASSPLAGTQETQYF.

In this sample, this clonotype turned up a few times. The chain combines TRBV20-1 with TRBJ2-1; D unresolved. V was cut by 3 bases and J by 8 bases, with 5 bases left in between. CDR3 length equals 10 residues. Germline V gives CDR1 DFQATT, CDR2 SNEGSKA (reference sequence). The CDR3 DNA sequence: TGCAGTGCTAGGCAGGATGAGCAGTTCTTC. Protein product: CSARQDEQFF.

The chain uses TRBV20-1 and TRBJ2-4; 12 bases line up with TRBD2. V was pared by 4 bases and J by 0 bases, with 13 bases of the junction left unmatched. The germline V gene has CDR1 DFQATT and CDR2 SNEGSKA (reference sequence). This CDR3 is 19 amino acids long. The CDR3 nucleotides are TGCAGTGCTACCAGAACTGGACTAGCGGGGAGGCTAGCCAAAAACATTCAGTACTTC. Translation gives CSATRTGLAGRLAKNIQYF.